Ten or more counts support the clone carrying this T cell receptor (beta chain). Antigen specificity is unknown. Both iRepertoire HTBI primers and Arm-PCR of CDR3 regions were used to build the TCR beta libraries. Using its own MiXCR run on the multiplex PCR reads, TCRdb lists one record per CDR3 protein. Among some 370,000 distinct CDR3 sequences listed, 20% to 25% were seen once. Time point given: persistent/refractory GD, antithyroid drugs over 5 years with positive TRAb. PBMCs were the source of the RNA used for TCR sequencing. This sample stems from a study of regulatory T cells in long-lasting Graves disease. Study context: Over 5 years on antithyroid drugs plus positive TSH receptor antibodies marked Graves' disease as persistent. Study-wide results and caveats: Persistent cases favored TRBV28, TRBJ1-2 and TRBJ2-5. In persistent patients, shared public clonotypes (roughly 2,800) outnumbered those in new patients (about 890). Persistent Graves' patients showed a TCR diversity that was lower than that of newly diagnosed ones.

Trimming stripped 0 bases from V and 7 bases from J, with 18 bases between. Per germline, CDR1 LNHDA and CDR2 SQIVND (reference sequence). The CDR3 has 16 residues. The TCR comes from a female donor with Graves disease. The chain is built from TRBV19 and TRBJ1-1, with a possible D match to TRBD1 (5 bases). The sequencing here drew on peripheral blood mononuclear cells (PBMCs), taken when the disease was refractory, from a patient treated with antithyroid drugs. CDR3 nucleotide sequence: TGTGCCAGTAGTATAGATAGACAGCTCAAGGACGGTGAAGCTTTCTTT. Translated: CASSIDRQLKDGEAFF.